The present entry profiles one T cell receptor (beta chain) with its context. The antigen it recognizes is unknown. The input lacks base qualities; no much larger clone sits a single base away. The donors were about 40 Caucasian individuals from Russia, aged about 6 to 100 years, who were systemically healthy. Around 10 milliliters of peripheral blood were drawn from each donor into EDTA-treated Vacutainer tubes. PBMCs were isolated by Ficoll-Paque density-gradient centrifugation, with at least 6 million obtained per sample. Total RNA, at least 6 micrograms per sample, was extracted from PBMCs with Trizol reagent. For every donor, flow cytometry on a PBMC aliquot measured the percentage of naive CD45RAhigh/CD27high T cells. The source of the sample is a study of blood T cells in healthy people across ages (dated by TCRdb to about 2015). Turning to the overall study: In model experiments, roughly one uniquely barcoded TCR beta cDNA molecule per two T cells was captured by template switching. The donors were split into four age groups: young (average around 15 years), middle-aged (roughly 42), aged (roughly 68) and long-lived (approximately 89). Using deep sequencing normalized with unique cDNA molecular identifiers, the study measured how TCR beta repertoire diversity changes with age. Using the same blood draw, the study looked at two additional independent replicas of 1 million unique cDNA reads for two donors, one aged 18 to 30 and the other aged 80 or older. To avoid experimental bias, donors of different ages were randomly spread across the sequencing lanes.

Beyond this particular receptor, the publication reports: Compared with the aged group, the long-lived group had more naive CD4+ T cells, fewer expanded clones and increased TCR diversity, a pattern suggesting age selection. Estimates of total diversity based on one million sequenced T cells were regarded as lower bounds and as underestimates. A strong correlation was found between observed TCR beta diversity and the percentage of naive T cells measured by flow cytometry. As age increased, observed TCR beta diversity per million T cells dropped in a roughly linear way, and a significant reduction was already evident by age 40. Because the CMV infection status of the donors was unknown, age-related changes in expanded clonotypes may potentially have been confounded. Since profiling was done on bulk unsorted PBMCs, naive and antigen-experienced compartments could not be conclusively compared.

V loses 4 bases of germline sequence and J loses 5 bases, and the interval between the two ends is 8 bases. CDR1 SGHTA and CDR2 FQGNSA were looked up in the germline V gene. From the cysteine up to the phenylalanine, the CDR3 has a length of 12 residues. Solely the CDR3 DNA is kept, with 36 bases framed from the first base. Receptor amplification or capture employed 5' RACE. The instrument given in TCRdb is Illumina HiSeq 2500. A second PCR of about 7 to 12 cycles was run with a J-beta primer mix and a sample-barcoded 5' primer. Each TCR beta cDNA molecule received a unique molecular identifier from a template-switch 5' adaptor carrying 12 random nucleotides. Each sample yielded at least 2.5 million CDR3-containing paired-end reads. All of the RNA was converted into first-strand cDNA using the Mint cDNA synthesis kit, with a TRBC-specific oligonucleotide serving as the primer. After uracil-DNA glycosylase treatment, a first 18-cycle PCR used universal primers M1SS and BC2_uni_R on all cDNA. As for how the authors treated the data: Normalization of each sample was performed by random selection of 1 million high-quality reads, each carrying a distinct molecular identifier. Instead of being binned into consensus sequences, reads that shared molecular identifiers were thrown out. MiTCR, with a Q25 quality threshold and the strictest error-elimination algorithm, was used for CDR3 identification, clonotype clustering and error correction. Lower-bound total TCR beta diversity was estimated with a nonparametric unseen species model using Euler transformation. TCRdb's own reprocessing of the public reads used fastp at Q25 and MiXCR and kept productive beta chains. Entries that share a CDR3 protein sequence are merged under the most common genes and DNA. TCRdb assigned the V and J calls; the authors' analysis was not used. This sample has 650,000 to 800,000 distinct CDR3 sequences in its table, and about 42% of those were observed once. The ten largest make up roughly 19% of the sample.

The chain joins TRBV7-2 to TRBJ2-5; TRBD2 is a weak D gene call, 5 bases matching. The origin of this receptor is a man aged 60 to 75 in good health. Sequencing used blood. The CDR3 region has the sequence CASSSWRETQYF. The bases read TGTGCCAGCAGCTCCTGGAGGGAGACCCAGTACTTC.